What follows are 29 T cell receptor beta chains derived from one specimen sequenced in a study of blood T cell repertoires in COVID-19. TCRdb's copy holds only in-frame clones and misses some; the assay was immunoSEQ multiplex PCR. The table shows 150,000 to 200,000 clones, with over 80% occurring only once. Sequenced sample: peripheral blood. The origin of the receptors is a woman aged 70 to 79 with COVID-19, enrolled during active disease.

V is TRBV7-2 and J is TRBJ1-2, with 9 bases lining up with TRBD1. The CDR3 is made up of 16 amino acids. V was clipped by 1 base and J by 2 bases; unmatched bases: 5. Germline-derived CDR1 and CDR2 are SGHTA and FQGNSA. The CDR3 is CASSLGGTGSNYGYTF. The CDR3 nucleotides are TGTGCCAGCAGCTTAGGGGGGACAGGGTCCAACTATGGCTACACCTTC.

V gene TRBV6-5 combines with J gene TRBJ1-5; 8 bases are shared with TRBD1. V lost 8 bases, J lost 0 bases, and 6 bases stayed unmatched. Looked up from germline, CDR1 is MNHEY and CDR2 is SVGAGI. This CDR3 is 15 amino acids long. The CDR3 loop is CASRQGPDSNQPQHF. CDR3 nucleotides: TGTGCCAGCCGACAGGGGCCGGATAGCAATCAGCCCCAGCATTTT.

This CDR3 is CSVDRGGNEQFF. For the CDR3, the DNA is TGCAGCGTGGACAGGGGTGGCAATGAGCAGTTCTTC. The J gene is TRBJ2-1, the V gene TRBV29-1, with 9 nucleotides matching TRBD1. V was pared by 6 bases and J by 6 bases, with 3 bases of the junction left unmatched. From germline, CDR1 is SQVTM and CDR2 ANQGSEA. The CDR3 sequence is 12 residues long.

The rearrangement uses TRBV28 and TRBJ2-7; 9 bases match TRBD1. Trimming at V came to 9 bases and at J to 6 bases, leaving 18 bases not matched to a gene. The CDR3 totals 16 residues. Germline V gives CDR1 MDHEN, CDR2 SYDVKM. The CDR3 here is CASQSPGDRVGVEQYF. CDR3 DNA sequence: TGTGCCAGTCAATCCCCGGGGGACAGGGTAGGGGTCGAGCAGTACTTC. Using reference TRBV28 and TRBJ2-7 for the parts outside the CDR3, the full variable domain is DVKVTQSSRYLVKRTGEKVFLECVQDMDHENMFWYRQDPGLGLRLIYFSYDVKMKEKGDIPEGYSVSREKKERFSLILESASTNQTSMYLCASQSPGDRVGVEQYFGPGTRLTVT.

The V and J genes are TRBV28 and TRBJ2-7; 11 bases align to TRBD2. CDR1 MDHEN and CDR2 SYDVKM come from the germline V gene. The V and J ends lost 9 bases and 4 bases, in that order; junction bases with no gene match: 2. The CDR3 sequence is 12 residues long. Here the CDR3 DNA reads TGTGCCAGTAGCGGGAGGGTTTACGAGCAGTACTTC. It translates to CASSGRVYEQYF.

The CDR3 nucleotides are TGTGCCAGCAGTTCCCCCGGGACTAGCGGGAGGTTTGAGCAGTTCTTC. It is translated as CASSSPGTSGRFEQFF. This chain links TRBV27 with TRBJ2-1; TRBD2 matches 15 bases. V lost 4 bases, J lost 9 bases, and 7 bases stayed unmatched. This CDR3 has 16 residues. The germline V gene has CDR1 MNHEY and CDR2 SMNVEV (reference sequence).

V gene TRBV29-1 combines with J gene TRBJ2-5; 7 nucleotides line up with TRBD2. Trimming took 4 bases from V and 3 from J; bases not matched to a gene: 14. The CDR3 sequence is 16 residues long. Germline CDR1 SQVTM, CDR2 ANQGSEA. The CDR3 coding sequence is TGCAGCGTTGGGGGACTAACCCTAGTGGAAGAAGAGACCCAGTACTTC. It encodes CSVGGLTLVEEETQYF.

This chain joins TRBV5-1 and TRBJ2-1; 8 bases line up with TRBD1. Unmatched junction bases numbered 5, after V lost 1 base and J lost 2 bases. There are 16 residues in the CDR3. Germline V CDR1 and CDR2: SGHRS, YFSETQ. The CDR3 loop reads CASSLLSGGTYNEQFF. CDR3 DNA sequence: TGCGCCAGCAGCTTGCTCTCAGGGGGCACCTACAATGAGCAGTTCTTC.

The rearrangement links TRBV15 to TRBJ1-4; 7 nucleotides line up with TRBD1. The CDR3 extends over 15 amino acids. CDR1 and CDR2 (germline): LNHNV, YYDKDF (reference sequence). With 4 bases clipped from V and 5 bases from J, the junction kept 7 bases outside the gene matches. The CDR3 protein is CATSTRQGLNEKLFF. Written as DNA, the CDR3 is TGTGCCACCAGCACCCGACAGGGCCTCAATGAAAAACTGTTTTTT.

J is TRBJ1-2 and V is TRBV10-3; no definite D call. The V end was cut by 0 bases, the J end by 4 bases, with 12 bases between. The CDR3 is 15 residues long. Germline CDR1 reads ENHRY; CDR2 reads SYGVKD. The CDR3 loop is CAISESMAVPYGYTF. CDR3 nucleotide sequence: TGTGCCATCAGTGAGTCGATGGCAGTCCCCTATGGCTACACCTTC.

The V and J genes are TRBV11-2 and TRBJ2-1, with TRBD2 identical over 8 bases. CDR1 and CDR2 (germline): SGHAT, FQNNGV. This CDR3 is 14 amino acids long. V shed 5 bases, J shed 8 bases, and the junction held 8 bases outside the gene matches. The DNA of the CDR3 is TGTGCCAGCAGCGTGGCGGGGGGCGGGTATGAGCAGTTCTTC. Its translation: CASSVAGGGYEQFF. Full variable domain (rest looked up from reference TRBV11-2 and TRBJ2-1): EAGVAQSPRYKIIEKRQSVAFWCNPISGHATLYWYQQILGQGPKLLIQFQNNGVVDDSQLPKDRFSAERLKGVDSTLKIQPAKLEDSAVYLCASSVAGGGYEQFFGPGTRLTVL.

There are a few counts of this clone. The chain has TRBV5-4 and TRBJ2-5, with a tentative D call TRBD2 (6 bases). The CDR3 totals 15 residues. V lost 4 bases and J 2 bases, leaving 15 bases between the germline ends. The germline V gene has CDR1 SGHNT and CDR2 YYREEE (reference sequence). In DNA, the CDR3 is TGTGCCAGCAGCGGGCAGGGAGGTGGGCAAGAGACCCAGTACTTC. This translates into CASSGQGGGQETQYF.

This chain joins TRBV28 and TRBJ1-1; TRBD1 is a possible D gene (6 bases). CDR3 length: 15 amino acids. Germline loops: CDR1 MDHEN, CDR2 SYDVKM. The V gene lost 5 bases and the J gene lost 6 bases, with 19 bases spanning the gap. The CDR3 loop is CASSPLDSGVPEAFF. The CDR3 DNA reads TGTGCCAGCAGTCCGCTGGACAGCGGGGTCCCTGAAGCTTTCTTT.

This clone has a handful of counts. The J gene is TRBJ2-7, the V gene TRBV6-5; 7 positions agree with TRBD2. CDR1 is MNHEY and CDR2 is SVGAGI in the germline V gene. This CDR3 contains 14 residues. The V gene end was trimmed by 4 bases and the J gene end by 6 bases; junction bases not matched to a gene: 9. In nucleotides, the CDR3 is TGTGCCAGCAGTTTACGCGGGGGTACTACCGAGCAGTACTTC. This gives the protein CASSLRGGTTEQYF.

V and J are TRBV28 and TRBJ1-2, with D possibly matching TRBD1 (6 bases). The CDR3 has 13 amino acids. CDR1 is MDHEN, CDR2 SYDVKM, per germline. V was cut by 6 bases and J by 2 bases, with 10 bases left in between. CDR3 coding DNA: TGTGCCAGCAGCATGCAGGGGAACTATGGCTACACCTTC. It yields the protein CASSMQGNYGYTF.

The V and J genes are TRBV4-1 and TRBJ2-3, with 8 nucleotides matching TRBD2. Germline V gives CDR1 MGHRA, CDR2 YSYEKL. This CDR3 spans 16 amino acids. V lost 0 bases to trimming and J lost 5 bases; unmatched junction nucleotides: 7. This chain's CDR3 is CASSQDRRLAGDTQYF. Written as DNA, the CDR3 is TGCGCCAGCAGCCAAGATAGGCGCCTAGCGGGAGATACGCAGTATTTT.

The chain recombines TRBV11-2 with TRBJ1-1, with 10 bases matching TRBD1. The CDR3 length is 16 residues. In germline, CDR1 is SGHAT, CDR2 FQNNGV. The V segment lost 5 bases and the J segment 1 base; nucleotides outside the gene matches: 7. DNA for the CDR3: TGTGCCAGCAGCCTGGGACAGGGGTGGGAGAACACTGAAGCTTTCTTT. This encodes CASSLGQGWENTEAFF.

The V and J genes are TRBV19 and TRBJ1-6, with a possible D match to TRBD1 (6 bases). The V gene's germline CDR1 is LNHDA and CDR2 SQIVND (reference sequence). Deletions cut 2 bases from V and 8 bases from J, with 10 bases between. The CDR3 runs to 14 residues. The DNA for the CDR3 is TGTGCCAGTAGTATAACGAAGGGGGATTCACCCCTCCACTTT. Its translation is CASSITKGDSPLHF.

In regard to this clone: The same CDR3 can be traced to other DNA sequences in this sample. The chain combines TRBV5-4 with TRBJ2-7, with 11 positions matching TRBD2. Germline values: CDR1 SGHNT, CDR2 YYREEE (reference sequence). V trimming: 4 bases; J trimming: 0 bases; junction bases outside the gene matches: 3. The CDR3 sequence is 15 residues long. CDR3 bases: TGTGCCAGCAGCGTCGGACTAGCGGGCTCCTACGAGCAGTACTTC. It is translated as CASSVGLAGSYEQYF.

The chain combines TRBV5-5 with TRBJ1-5; D ambiguous. The CDR3 extends over 14 amino acids. V was cut by 5 bases and J by 0 bases, with 9 bases left in between. CDR1 and CDR2 (germline): SGHKS, YYEKEE (reference sequence). The CDR3 bases are TGTGCCAGCAGTCTAGACCTTAGCAATCAGCCCCAGCATTTT. This codes for CASSLDLSNQPQHF.

The table lists this clone with a count of one. This chain uses TRBV4-3 with TRBJ1-6; possible D gene TRBD1, 5 bases. Germline V gene lookup returns CDR1 LGHNA and CDR2 YSLEER. The CDR3 totals 14 residues. Trimming stripped 2 bases from V and 7 bases from J, with 9 bases between. In nucleotides, the CDR3 is TGCGCCAGCAGCCAAAAGGGGCCGAATTCACCCCTCCACTTT. Protein: CASSQKGPNSPLHF.

The V call is TRBV5-1, the J call TRBJ2-7, with D maybe TRBD2 (6 bases). Germline V gene lookup returns CDR1 SGHRS and CDR2 YFSETQ. The CDR3 is 14 amino acids. V lost 1 base to trimming and J lost 6 bases, with 14 bases between them. The CDR3 DNA sequence: TGCGCCAGCAGCTTGCTTAGCGGAGCGGGCGAGCAGTACTTC. Translating it yields CASSLLSGAGEQYF.

V gene TRBV28 combines with J gene TRBJ1-1, with D tentatively TRBD1 (5 bases). CDR1 and CDR2 from the germline V gene are MDHEN and SYDVKM. Trimming cost V 8 bases and J 0 bases, with 19 bases left between them. The CDR3 consists of 16 residues. The CDR3 loop is CASLTGSRPMNTEAFF. The CDR3 DNA reads as TGTGCCAGCCTTACAGGCTCCCGACCTATGAACACTGAAGCTTTCTTT.

The chain carries TRBV9 and TRBJ1-2; the D is unclear. There are 13 residues in the CDR3. CDR1 and CDR2 (germline): SGDLS, YYNGEE. Trimming cost V 3 bases and J 5 bases, with 11 bases left between them. The CDR3 loop is CASSAPGPYGYTF. The CDR3, as DNA: TGTGCCAGCAGCGCACCTGGGCCTTATGGCTACACCTTC.

This clone has only one observation. This chain links TRBV6-5 with TRBJ1-1, with 8 bases identical to TRBD1. From germline, CDR1 is MNHEY and CDR2 SVGAGI. V was clipped by 5 bases and J by 7 bases; unmatched bases: 6. The length of the CDR3 is 13 residues. The CDR3 loop is CASSRQGPFEAFF. In nucleotides, the CDR3 is TGTGCCAGCAGTAGACAGGGGCCGTTTGAAGCTTTCTTT.

This sequence joins TRBV6-1 and TRBJ2-2; 7 bases line up with TRBD1. This CDR3 comprises 15 residues. The germline gives CDR1 MNHNS, CDR2 SASEGT. The trim removed 3 bases at V and 3 bases at J, leaving 4 bases unmatched. CDR3 protein: CASSDYRGYTGELFF. DNA for the CDR3: TGTGCCAGCAGTGATTACAGGGGATACACCGGGGAGCTGTTTTTT.

This clone was picked up a small number of times. The gene calls are TRBV7-9 and TRBJ1-5, with D possibly matching TRBD1 (6 bases). CDR3 length: 15 amino acids. The V end was cut by 4 bases, the J end by 3 bases, with 13 bases between. The germline gives CDR1 SEHNR, CDR2 FQNEAQ (reference sequence). The CDR3 coding sequence is TGTGCCAGCAGCTATAGTACAGGGTTCAATCAGCCCCAGCATTTT. Translated: CASSYSTGFNQPQHF.

The chain couples TRBV3-1 (or the pseudogene TRBV3-2) to TRBJ2-1; tentatively, D is TRBD1 (6 bases). CDR3 size: 11 residues. Trimming removed 6 bases from V and 13 bases from J, with 13 bases in between. CDR1 and CDR2 (germline): LGHDT, YNNKEL (reference sequence). CDR3 DNA sequence: TGTGCCAGCAGGTCCCTGGACAGACAGTTCTTC. Encoded protein: CASRSLDRQFF.

The chain joins TRBV29-1 to TRBJ2-7; 8 bases are a match to TRBD1. From germline, CDR1 is SQVTM and CDR2 ANQGSEA. The CDR3 has 12 residues. J was trimmed by 2 bases and V by 8 bases; bases with no gene match: 5. CDR3 amino acids: CSTRQGTYEQYF. DNA of the CDR3: TGCAGCACCCGACAGGGGACCTACGAGCAGTACTTC.